The rows below give T cell receptor beta chains drawn from one sample of a study of cytomegalovirus exposure and HLA in healthy donors. Assay: immunoSEQ multiplex PCR; the TCRdb copy retains only in-frame clones and omits some. The sample consists of some 56,000 clones, about 80% of them appearing once. The sequencing sample was made of PBMCs. The receptors were sampled from a man between 50 and 59 years old in good health and CMV-seronegative. Both conserved end residues are trimmed from each CDR3. Fields, in order: J gene, V gene, clone size, CDR3 length, CDR3 protein. Part of the rows lack a size; the others show once, few, many or a class for expanded clones.

j_gene: -
v_gene: TRBV6-6
abundance: -
len: 13
CDR3aa: ASSYSSGGAYEQY

j_gene: TRBJ1-2
v_gene: TRBV5-1
abundance: few
len: 12
CDR3aa: ASSLTGNKEGYT

j_gene: TRBJ1-4
v_gene: TRBV7-8
abundance: few
len: 14
CDR3aa: ASSLVRQGGNEKLF

j_gene: TRBJ2-1
v_gene: TRBV5-1
abundance: -
len: 13
CDR3aa: ASDLLAGGGNEQF

j_gene: TRBJ2-6
v_gene: TRBV6-4
abundance: -
len: 14
CDR3aa: ASSLGGPSGANVLT

j_gene: TRBJ2-1
v_gene: TRBV11-3
abundance: -
len: 10
CDR3aa: ASRPRGHEQF

j_gene: TRBJ2-1
v_gene: TRBV5-4
abundance: -
len: 10
CDR3aa: ASRESYNEQF

j_gene: TRBJ1-1
v_gene: TRBV28
abundance: -
len: 11
CDR3aa: ASIATGGFLAF

j_gene: TRBJ2-1
v_gene: TRBV5-1
abundance: few
len: 18
CDR3aa: ASSLIVPSGGSPPLNEQF

j_gene: TRBJ2-3
v_gene: TRBV7-6
abundance: -
len: 12
CDR3aa: ASSLDLGTNTQY

j_gene: TRBJ2-1
v_gene: TRBV7-2
abundance: few
len: 13
CDR3aa: ASSSTRNNYNEQF

j_gene: TRBJ2-3
v_gene: TRBV15
abundance: -
len: 12
CDR3aa: ATSSGVGADTQY

j_gene: TRBJ2-1
v_gene: TRBV11-3
abundance: -
len: 13
CDR3aa: ASSPDRGSYNEQF

j_gene: TRBJ2-1
v_gene: TRBV5-6
abundance: -
len: 14
CDR3aa: ASSLDFGSFGNEQF

j_gene: TRBJ1-4
v_gene: TRBV6-1
abundance: few
len: 13
CDR3aa: ASSEATGVNEKLF

j_gene: TRBJ2-7
v_gene: TRBV18
abundance: few
len: 13
CDR3aa: ASSPLSQGTYEQY

j_gene: TRBJ2-5
v_gene: TRBV29-1
abundance: -
len: 13
CDR3aa: SVGGLGGGRETQY

j_gene: TRBJ2-1
v_gene: TRBV7-3
abundance: few
len: 13
CDR3aa: ASSLLAGTYNEQF

j_gene: TRBJ1-1
v_gene: TRBV7-3
abundance: -
len: 11
CDR3aa: ASSQVVNTEAF

j_gene: TRBJ1-4
v_gene: TRBV5-1
abundance: -
len: 14
CDR3aa: ASSLTPGGTNEKLF

j_gene: TRBJ2-7
v_gene: TRBV4-1
abundance: -
len: 12
CDR3aa: ASSQDSRSYEQY

j_gene: TRBJ2-7
v_gene: TRBV6-5
abundance: -
len: 13
CDR3aa: ASSYSGGVSDEQY

j_gene: TRBJ1-3
v_gene: TRBV6-1
abundance: -
len: 14
CDR3aa: ASSEARGLTGNTIY

j_gene: TRBJ2-7
v_gene: TRBV5-4
abundance: -
len: 13
CDR3aa: ASSQSGTGIHEQY

j_gene: TRBJ1-2
v_gene: TRBV4-1
abundance: -
len: 13
CDR3aa: ASSQGPGWNYGYT

j_gene: TRBJ1-4
v_gene: TRBV7-9
abundance: -
len: 13
CDR3aa: ASSLQGLSNEKLF

j_gene: TRBJ2-7
v_gene: TRBV7-2
abundance: -
len: 11
CDR3aa: ASREGPGREQY

j_gene: TRBJ1-4
v_gene: TRBV7-2
abundance: few
len: 13
CDR3aa: ASSLMTGKGEKLF

j_gene: TRBJ2-7
v_gene: TRBV7-6
abundance: -
len: 13
CDR3aa: ASSLASRGRDRVY

j_gene: TRBJ2-3
v_gene: TRBV7-2
abundance: -
len: 14
CDR3aa: ASSLVAGGPGDTQY

j_gene: TRBJ1-1
v_gene: TRBV2
abundance: -
len: 14
CDR3aa: ASRAGFMGKNTEAF

j_gene: TRBJ1-1
v_gene: TRBV18
abundance: -
len: 12
CDR3aa: ASSLQSVNTEAF

j_gene: TRBJ1-6
v_gene: TRBV27
abundance: -
len: 14
CDR3aa: ASSHTGVLENSPLH

j_gene: TRBJ2-7
v_gene: TRBV28
abundance: -
len: 11
CDR3aa: ASRTGGAYEQY

j_gene: TRBJ2-3
v_gene: TRBV19
abundance: -
len: 14
CDR3aa: ASTRGPGSSTDTQY

j_gene: TRBJ1-1
v_gene: TRBV7-2
abundance: -
len: 11
CDR3aa: ASSLGTNTEAF

j_gene: TRBJ2-3
v_gene: TRBV2
abundance: -
len: 13
CDR3aa: ASSDDRPSTDTQY

j_gene: TRBJ1-3
v_gene: TRBV6-5
abundance: -
len: 11
CDR3aa: ASRQRTGNTIY

j_gene: TRBJ2-6
v_gene: TRBV6-5
abundance: few
len: 13
CDR3aa: ASSGRATGANVLT

j_gene: TRBJ2-1
v_gene: TRBV28
abundance: -
len: 14
CDR3aa: ASSHEGGPTYNEQF

j_gene: TRBJ1-5
v_gene: TRBV28
abundance: -
len: 14
CDR3aa: ASSLRTGGAEQPQH

j_gene: TRBJ1-2
v_gene: TRBV11-1
abundance: -
len: 12
CDR3aa: ASSLTDSNYGYT

j_gene: TRBJ2-1
v_gene: TRBV27
abundance: -
len: 15
CDR3aa: ASSTPGLGGGWNEQF

j_gene: TRBJ1-2
v_gene: TRBV4-1
abundance: -
len: 11
CDR3aa: ASSGQAGYGYT

j_gene: TRBJ2-6
v_gene: TRBV5-6
abundance: -
len: 16
CDR3aa: ASSRRGQAYSGANVLT